These 25 T cell receptor beta chains share one sample of origin, sequenced in a study of blood T cell repertoires in COVID-19. Sequencing was performed with immunoSEQ multiplex PCR; in TCRdb, only in-frame clones are kept and a portion is missing. Here the sample spans roughly 60,000 clones, about four fifths being singletons. What was sequenced was peripheral blood. Source of these receptors: a human donor in a cohort sampled during active or convalescent COVID-19.

The chain couples TRBV4-2 to TRBJ1-3; D is uncertain. This CDR3 is 16 amino acids long. Between the trimmed V and J ends, which lost 0 bases and 0 bases, there was a span of 9 bases. In germline, CDR1 is LGHNA, CDR2 YNFKEQ. The DNA for the CDR3 is TGTGCCAGCAGCCAAGATATAGTAGTCTCTGGAAACACCATATATTTT. Amino acids: CASSQDIVVSGNTIYF.

This chain uses TRBV11-2 with TRBJ2-5; D remains unclear. Germline values: CDR1 SGHAT, CDR2 FQNNGV. The V end was cut by 1 base, the J end by 4 bases, with 13 bases between. CDR3 length equals 15 residues. CDR3: CASSLGSSALETQYF. CDR3 DNA: TGTGCCAGCAGCTTAGGTTCGTCTGCACTAGAGACCCAGTACTTC.

The chain links TRBV4-1 to TRBJ1-2; 8 nucleotides line up with TRBD1. Germline V gene lookup returns CDR1 MGHRA and CDR2 YSYEKL. Trimming at V came to 4 bases and at J to 6 bases, leaving 7 bases not matched to a gene. The CDR3 is 14 amino acids. The CDR3 nucleotides are TGCGCCAGCAGCCCGGGGACAGGCCCCCATGGCTACACCTTC. Amino acid sequence: CASSPGTGPHGYTF.

The chain couples TRBV2 to TRBJ2-2, with 9 positions matching TRBD2. CDR3 length: 20 residues. V gave up 2 bases and J gave up 0 bases; unmatched junction bases: 13. In germline, CDR1 is SNHLY, CDR2 FYNNEI. The CDR3 region is CASSEPDGSGGFSNTGELFF. The CDR3 DNA is TGTGCCAGCAGTGAACCCGACGGTAGCGGGGGCTTTTCGAACACCGGGGAGCTGTTTTTT.

This sequence joins TRBV2 and TRBJ1-4, with 9 bases identical to TRBD1. Germline V gene data show CDR1 as SNHLY and CDR2 as FYNNEI. The CDR3 sequence is 14 residues long. Germline trimming cut 6 bases from V and 8 bases from J; bases unmatched to any gene: 7. The CDR3 sequence is CASREGQGPEKLFF. The CDR3 coding sequence is TGTGCCAGCAGGGAGGGACAGGGACCCGAAAAACTGTTTTTT.

The CDR3 loop is CASSFRTVTTDTQYF. The CDR3 DNA follows: TGTGCCAGCAGCTTCAGGACAGTGACCACAGATACGCAGTATTTT. The chain is built from TRBV21-1 and TRBJ2-3; the table's D call TRBD1 went unverified against the DNA. TRBV21-1 is a recognized pseudogene. This CDR3 has 15 amino acids.

The chain has TRBV5-5 and TRBJ1-4; the D is unclear. Germline values: CDR1 SGHKS, CDR2 YYEKEE (reference sequence). The CDR3 totals 13 residues. V lost 4 bases and J 6 bases, leaving 10 bases between the germline ends. The CDR3 coding sequence is TGTGCCAGCAGCCAACTGCCACATGAAAAACTGTTTTTT. This encodes CASSQLPHEKLFF.

This clone was seen just once. The chain employs TRBV7-2 and TRBJ2-5; 9 nucleotides match TRBD2. The CDR3 runs 16 residues. Germline V gene sequence: CDR1 SGHTA, CDR2 FQGNSA. J lost 3 bases, V lost 5 bases, and 10 bases had no gene match. Here the CDR3 reads CASSLTRAGGEETQYF. The CDR3, as DNA: TGTGCCAGCAGCCTAACCCGGGCGGGGGGGGAAGAGACCCAGTACTTC.

This chain connects TRBV19 to TRBJ1-5; D unresolved. Trimming cost V 0 bases and J 0 bases, with 12 bases left between them. This CDR3 is 17 amino acids long. The germline gives CDR1 LNHDA, CDR2 SQIVND (reference sequence). The CDR3 reads CASSIDITAYSNQPQHF. The DNA of the CDR3 is TGTGCCAGTAGTATAGATATAACAGCTTATAGCAATCAGCCCCAGCATTTT.

The rearrangement uses TRBV9 and TRBJ1-4, with TRBD1 identical over 8 bases. CDR1 is SGDLS, CDR2 YYNGEE, per germline. CDR3 length: 15 amino acids. V lost 3 bases to trimming and J lost 8 bases; unmatched junction nucleotides: 9. Written as DNA, the CDR3 is TGTGCCAGCAGCGCCGGAGGACAGGGATCCGAAAAACTGTTTTTT. Its translation is CASSAGGQGSEKLFF.

The chain is built from TRBV2 and TRBJ1-4; possibly TRBD1 for D (5 bases). The CDR3 length is 15 residues. The germline CDR1 and CDR2 sequences are SNHLY and FYNNEI. With 8 bases removed from V and 0 bases from J, the gap between germline ends came to 13 bases. Here the CDR3 DNA reads TGTGCCAGCGGGGCCCGACTTGCAACTAATGAAAAACTGTTTTTT. Residues: CASGARLATNEKLFF. The full variable domain, with the rest looked up from reference TRBV2 and TRBJ1-4, is EPEVTQTPSHQVTQMGQEVILRCVPISNHLYFYWYRQILGQKVEFLVSFYNNEISEKSEIFDDQFSVERPDGSNFTLKIRSTKLEDSAMYFCASGARLATNEKLFFGSGTQLSVL.

The V call is TRBV24-1, the J call TRBJ1-6; 8 bases map to TRBD1. In germline, CDR1 is KGHDR, CDR2 SFDVKD. Trimming at V came to 7 bases and at J to 4 bases, leaving 5 bases not matched to a gene. The CDR3 totals 15 residues. This chain's CDR3 is CATRRRDRYNSPLHF. The CDR3 nucleotides read TGTGCCACCAGGCGGAGGGACAGGTATAATTCACCCCTCCACTTT.

This clone was seen a handful of times. The rearrangement uses TRBV7-3 and TRBJ2-3; D perhaps matches TRBD1 (5 bases). Germline CDR1 SGHTA, CDR2 FQGTGA. This CDR3 is built from 15 residues. V gave up 2 bases and J gave up 3 bases, with 12 bases separating them. CDR3 sequence: CASSLVGVRTDTQYF. The CDR3 DNA follows: TGTGCCAGCAGCTTAGTAGGGGTTAGGACAGATACGCAGTATTTT.

The chain links TRBV6-5 to TRBJ2-7, with D perhaps matching TRBD1 (6 bases). V was cut by 10 bases and J by 3 bases, with 19 bases left in between. The germline V gene encodes CDR1 MNHEY and CDR2 SVGAGI. The CDR3 extends over 14 amino acids. CDR3 nucleotides: TGTGCCACCCAACGGACAGAGCTTAACTACGAGCAGTACTTC. This encodes CATQRTELNYEQYF.

V and J are TRBV19 and TRBJ1-1; 10 bases fit TRBD1. Germline V gene data show CDR1 as LNHDA and CDR2 as SQIVND (reference sequence). The CDR3 has 18 amino acids. V lost 5 bases and J lost 1; bases outside the gene matches: 13. This chain's CDR3 is CASSPPADRGFWNTEAFF. The CDR3 region has the DNA TGTGCCAGTAGTCCCCCTGCGGACAGGGGGTTTTGGAACACTGAAGCTTTCTTT.

This chain connects TRBV4-3 to TRBJ1-2, with D possibly matching TRBD1 (5 bases). Germline CDR1 reads LGHNA; CDR2 reads YSLEER. Trimming removed 0 bases from V and 6 bases from J, with 17 bases in between. The CDR3 covers 16 residues. As DNA, the CDR3 is TGCGCCAGCAGCCAAGACGAGGCAGGGAGGTGGGATGGCTACACCTTC. Its translation is CASSQDEAGRWDGYTF.

V and J are TRBV11-3 and TRBJ2-2, with 8 bases that match TRBD1. The CDR3 is 15 residues long. Germline CDR1 is SGHNT and CDR2 is YENEEA. V lost 4 bases, J lost 1 base, and 2 bases stayed unmatched. The CDR3 coding sequence is TGTGCCAGCAGCTACGGACAGGGGAACACCGGGGAGCTGTTTTTT. Translated: CASSYGQGNTGELFF.

The J gene is TRBJ2-1, the V gene TRBV5-1; 8 bases are shared with TRBD2. There are 14 residues in the CDR3. The V and J ends lost 2 bases and 2 bases, in that order; junction bases with no gene match: 0. Germline V gives CDR1 SGHRS, CDR2 YFSETQ. CDR3 nucleotide sequence: TGCGCCAGCAGCTTTAGCGGGGCCTACAATGAGCAGTTCTTC. Its translation: CASSFSGAYNEQFF.

This clone appeared once. The chain joins TRBV5-1 to TRBJ2-7; TRBD2 aligns across 15 bases. CDR1 and CDR2 from the germline V gene are SGHRS and YFSETQ. The CDR3 has 13 residues. Trimming cost V 4 bases and J 10 bases; bases outside gene matches: 3. CDR3 in amino acids: CASSQGLAGGQYF. Written as DNA, the CDR3 is TGCGCCAGCAGCCAGGGACTAGCGGGGGGACAGTACTTC.

The genes are TRBV7-2 and TRBJ1-1; D is unclear. V was pared by 2 bases and J by 0 bases, with 10 bases between. The CDR3 totals 15 residues. Germline values: CDR1 SGHTA, CDR2 FQGNSA. The CDR3 loop reads CASSLPLGVNTEAFF. The DNA of the CDR3 is TGTGCCAGCAGCTTACCCCTAGGAGTGAACACTGAAGCTTTCTTT.

J is TRBJ2-3 and V is TRBV19; D unresolved. Trimming took off 6 bases at V and 8 bases at J, with 12 bases between the two ends. Germline CDR1 LNHDA, CDR2 SQIVND (reference sequence). The CDR3 covers 12 residues. The CDR3, as DNA: TGTGCCAGTAGCCGTGACTTAGCTACGCAGTATTTT. This translates into CASSRDLATQYF.

This clone is a singleton in its sample. V gene TRBV6-2 or TRBV6-3 combines with J gene TRBJ2-2; D may be TRBD2 (6 bases). The CDR3 totals 17 residues. The ends were cut back, 6 bases at V and 3 bases at J, with 20 bases in the middle. Germline V gene data show CDR1 as MNHEY and CDR2 as SVGEGT. CDR3 bases: TGTGCCAGCAGCCCCCGGGACTCCACTCCTCACACCGGGGAGCTGTTTTTT. The encoded protein is CASSPRDSTPHTGELFF.

The chain recombines TRBV19 with TRBJ2-1, with TRBD2 matching 8 bases. V lost 1 base and J lost 2; bases outside the gene matches: 4. The CDR3 sequence is 16 residues long. Germline V CDR1 and CDR2: LNHDA, SQIVND (reference sequence). This CDR3 reads CASSIVSGGAYNEQFF. The CDR3 bases are TGTGCCAGTAGTATAGTGTCCGGGGGGGCCTACAATGAGCAGTTCTTC.

V and J are TRBV29-1 and TRBJ1-2; 10 bases are shared with TRBD1. Germline V CDR1 and CDR2: SQVTM, ANQGSEA. The CDR3 has 15 residues. V shed 7 bases and J 5 bases; nucleotides not matched to a gene: 13. This CDR3 reads CSAGQGVENLYGYTF. CDR3 DNA sequence: TGCAGCGCTGGACAGGGGGTGGAGAACCTTTATGGCTACACCTTC.

This chain connects TRBV29-1 to TRBJ2-7, with 7 bases identical to TRBD1. V lost 6 bases to trimming and J lost 7 bases; unmatched junction nucleotides: 9. This CDR3 has 12 residues. Germline V gene lookup returns CDR1 SQVTM and CDR2 ANQGSEA. In DNA form, the CDR3 reads TGCAGCGTCCGGGACAGTCGCCGAGAGCAGTACTTC. As protein: CSVRDSRREQYF.